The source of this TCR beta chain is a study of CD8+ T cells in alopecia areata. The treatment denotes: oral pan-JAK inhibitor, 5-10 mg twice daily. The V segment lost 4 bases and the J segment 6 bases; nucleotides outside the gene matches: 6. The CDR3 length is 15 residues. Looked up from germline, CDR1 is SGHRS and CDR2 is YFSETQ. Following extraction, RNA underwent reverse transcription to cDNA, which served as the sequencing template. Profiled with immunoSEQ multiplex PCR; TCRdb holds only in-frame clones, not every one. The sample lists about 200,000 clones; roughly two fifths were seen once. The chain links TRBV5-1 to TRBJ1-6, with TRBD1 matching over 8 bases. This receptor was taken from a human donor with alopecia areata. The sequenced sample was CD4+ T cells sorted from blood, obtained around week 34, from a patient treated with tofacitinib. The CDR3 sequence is CASSSGQGGNSPLHF. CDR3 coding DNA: TGCGCCAGCAGCAGCGGACAGGGCGGTAATTCACCCCTCCACTTT. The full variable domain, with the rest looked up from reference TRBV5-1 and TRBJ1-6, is KAGVTQTPRYLIKTRGQQVTLSCSPISGHRSVSWYQQTPGQGLQFLFEYFSETQRNKGNFPGRFSGRQFSNSRSEMNVSTLELGDSALYLCASSSGQGGNSPLHFGNGTRLTVT.